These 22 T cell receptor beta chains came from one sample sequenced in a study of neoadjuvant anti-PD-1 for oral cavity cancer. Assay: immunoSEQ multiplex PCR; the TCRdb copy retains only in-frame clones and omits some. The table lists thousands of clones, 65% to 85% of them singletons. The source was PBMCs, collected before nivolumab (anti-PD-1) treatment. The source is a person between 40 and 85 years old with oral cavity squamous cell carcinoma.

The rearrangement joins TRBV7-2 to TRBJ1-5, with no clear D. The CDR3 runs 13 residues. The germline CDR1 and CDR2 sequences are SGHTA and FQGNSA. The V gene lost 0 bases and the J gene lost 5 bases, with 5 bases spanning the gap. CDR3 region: CASSLATDQPQHF. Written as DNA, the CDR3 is TGTGCCAGCAGCTTAGCCACAGATCAGCCCCAGCATTTT. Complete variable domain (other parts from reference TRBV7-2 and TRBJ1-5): GAGVSQSPSNKVTEKGKDVELRCDPISGHTALYWYRQSLGQGLEFLIYFQGNSAPDKSGLPSDRFSAERTGGSVSTLTIQRTQQEDSAVYLCASSLATDQPQHFGDGTRLSIL.

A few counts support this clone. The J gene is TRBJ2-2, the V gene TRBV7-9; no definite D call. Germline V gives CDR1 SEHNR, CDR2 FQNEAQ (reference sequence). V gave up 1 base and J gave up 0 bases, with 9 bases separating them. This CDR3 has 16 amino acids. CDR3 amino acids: CASSLVWGSNTGELFF. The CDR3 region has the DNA TGTGCCAGCAGCTTAGTTTGGGGTTCGAACACCGGGGAGCTGTTTTTT.

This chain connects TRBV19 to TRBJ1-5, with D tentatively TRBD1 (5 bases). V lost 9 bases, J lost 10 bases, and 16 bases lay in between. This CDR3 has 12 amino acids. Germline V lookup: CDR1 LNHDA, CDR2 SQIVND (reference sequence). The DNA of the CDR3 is TGTGCCAGCAGTCCCTCGGGGGTACCCCAGCATTTT. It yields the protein CASSPSGVPQHF.

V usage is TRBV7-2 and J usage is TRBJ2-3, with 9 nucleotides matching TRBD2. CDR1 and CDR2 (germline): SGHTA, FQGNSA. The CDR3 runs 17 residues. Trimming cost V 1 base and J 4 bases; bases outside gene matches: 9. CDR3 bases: TGTGCCAGCAGCTTAGTTTTAGGTAGCGGGGGTCCAGATACGCAGTATTTT. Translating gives CASSLVLGSGGPDTQYF.

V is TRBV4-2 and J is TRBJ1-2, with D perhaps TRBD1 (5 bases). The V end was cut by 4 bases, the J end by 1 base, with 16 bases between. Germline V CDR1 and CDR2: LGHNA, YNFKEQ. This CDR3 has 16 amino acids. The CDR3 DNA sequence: TGTGCCAGCAGCCTGGATAATGGGGCCGTTAACTATGGCTACACCTTC. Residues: CASSLDNGAVNYGYTF.

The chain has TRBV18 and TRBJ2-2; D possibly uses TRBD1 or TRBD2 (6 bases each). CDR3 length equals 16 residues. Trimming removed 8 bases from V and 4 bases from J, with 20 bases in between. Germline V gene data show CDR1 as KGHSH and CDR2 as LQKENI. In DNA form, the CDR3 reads TGTGCCAGCCCCTCACCCCAGGGGAGGTCCACCGGGGAGCTGTTTTTT. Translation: CASPSPQGRSTGELFF.

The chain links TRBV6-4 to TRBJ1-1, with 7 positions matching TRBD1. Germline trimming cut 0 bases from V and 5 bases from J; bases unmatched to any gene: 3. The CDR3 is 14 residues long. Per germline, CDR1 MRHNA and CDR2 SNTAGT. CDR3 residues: CASSDSSRGTEAFF. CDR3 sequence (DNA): TGTGCCAGCAGTGACTCCAGCAGGGGGACTGAAGCTTTCTTT.

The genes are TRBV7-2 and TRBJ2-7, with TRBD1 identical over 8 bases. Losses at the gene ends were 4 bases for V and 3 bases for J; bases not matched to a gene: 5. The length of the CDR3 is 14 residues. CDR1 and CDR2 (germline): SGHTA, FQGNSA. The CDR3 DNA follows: TGTGCCAGCAGCTCCGGGACAGGAAACTACGAGCAGTACTTC. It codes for CASSSGTGNYEQYF. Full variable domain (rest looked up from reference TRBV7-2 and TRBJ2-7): GAGVSQSPSNKVTEKGKDVELRCDPISGHTALYWYRQSLGQGLEFLIYFQGNSAPDKSGLPSDRFSAERTGGSVSTLTIQRTQQEDSAVYLCASSSGTGNYEQYFGPGTRLTVT.

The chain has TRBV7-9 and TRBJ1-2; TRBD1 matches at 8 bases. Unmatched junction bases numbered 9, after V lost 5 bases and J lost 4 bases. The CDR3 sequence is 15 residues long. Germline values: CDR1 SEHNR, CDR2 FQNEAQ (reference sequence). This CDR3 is CASSLGQGRPYGYTF. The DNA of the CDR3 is TGTGCCAGCAGCCTTGGACAGGGAAGGCCCTATGGCTACACCTTC.

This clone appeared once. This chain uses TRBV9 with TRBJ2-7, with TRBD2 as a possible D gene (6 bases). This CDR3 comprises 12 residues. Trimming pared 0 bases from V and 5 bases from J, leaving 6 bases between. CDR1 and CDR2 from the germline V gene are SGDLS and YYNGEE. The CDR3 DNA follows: TGTGCCAGCAGCGTAGGCGGGAACGAGCAGTACTTC. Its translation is CASSVGGNEQYF.

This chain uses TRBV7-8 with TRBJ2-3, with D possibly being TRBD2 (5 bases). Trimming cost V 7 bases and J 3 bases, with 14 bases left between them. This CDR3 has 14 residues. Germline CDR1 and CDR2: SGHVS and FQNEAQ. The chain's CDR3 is CASMRGRSTDTQYF. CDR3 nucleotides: TGTGCCAGCATGCGCGGGCGATCGACAGATACGCAGTATTTT.

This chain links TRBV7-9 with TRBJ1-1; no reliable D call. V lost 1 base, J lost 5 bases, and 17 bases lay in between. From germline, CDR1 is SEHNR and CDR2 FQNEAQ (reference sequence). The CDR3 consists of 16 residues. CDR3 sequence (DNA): TGTGCCAGCAGCTTAGTTAGGGCAGGCCCCGGGACTGAAGCTTTCTTT. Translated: CASSLVRAGPGTEAFF.

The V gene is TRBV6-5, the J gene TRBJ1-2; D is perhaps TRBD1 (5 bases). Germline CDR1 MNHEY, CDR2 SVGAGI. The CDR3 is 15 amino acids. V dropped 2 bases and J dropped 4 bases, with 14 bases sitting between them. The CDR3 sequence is CASSYLQGKSYGYTF. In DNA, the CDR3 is TGTGCCAGCAGTTACCTTCAGGGCAAATCCTATGGCTACACCTTC.

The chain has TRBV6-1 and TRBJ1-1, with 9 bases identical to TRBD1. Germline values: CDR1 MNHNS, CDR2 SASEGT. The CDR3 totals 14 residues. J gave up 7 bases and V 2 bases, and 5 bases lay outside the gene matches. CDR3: CASSEPGQGNEAFF. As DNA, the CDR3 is TGTGCCAGCAGTGAACCGGGACAGGGAAATGAAGCTTTCTTT.

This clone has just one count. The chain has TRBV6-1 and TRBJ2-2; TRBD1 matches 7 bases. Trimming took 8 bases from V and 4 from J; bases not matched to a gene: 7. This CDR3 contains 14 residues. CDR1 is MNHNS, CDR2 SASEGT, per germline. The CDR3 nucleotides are TGTGCCAGCCTGACAGGGAGTGGCACCGGGGAGCTGTTTTTT. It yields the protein CASLTGSGTGELFF.

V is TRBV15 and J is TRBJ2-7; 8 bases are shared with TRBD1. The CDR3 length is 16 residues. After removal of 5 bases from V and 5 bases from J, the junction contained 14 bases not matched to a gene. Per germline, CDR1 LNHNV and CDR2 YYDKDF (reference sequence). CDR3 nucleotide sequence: TGTGCCACCAGCTTGTATTTGGGGACAGGTGGGAACGAGCAGTACTTC. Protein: CATSLYLGTGGNEQYF. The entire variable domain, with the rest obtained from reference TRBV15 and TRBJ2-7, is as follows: DAMVIQNPRYQVTQFGKPVTLSCSQTLNHNVMYWYQQKSSQAPKLLFHYYDKDFNNEADTPDNFQSRRPNTSFCFLDIRSPGLGDTAMYLCATSLYLGTGGNEQYFGPGTRLTVT.

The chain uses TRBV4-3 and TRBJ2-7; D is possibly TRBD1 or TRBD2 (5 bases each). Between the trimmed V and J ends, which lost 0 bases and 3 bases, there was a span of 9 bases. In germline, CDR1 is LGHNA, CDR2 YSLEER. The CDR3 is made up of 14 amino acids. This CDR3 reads CASSQDRGHYEQYF. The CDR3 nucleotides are TGCGCCAGCAGCCAAGACCGGGGCCACTACGAGCAGTACTTC.

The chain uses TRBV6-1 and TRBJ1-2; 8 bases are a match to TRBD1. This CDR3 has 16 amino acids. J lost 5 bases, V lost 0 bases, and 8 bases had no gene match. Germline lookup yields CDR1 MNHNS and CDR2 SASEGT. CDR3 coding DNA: TGTGCCAGCAGTGAAGCCCGACCGGACAGGGATTATGGCTACACCTTC. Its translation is CASSEARPDRDYGYTF.

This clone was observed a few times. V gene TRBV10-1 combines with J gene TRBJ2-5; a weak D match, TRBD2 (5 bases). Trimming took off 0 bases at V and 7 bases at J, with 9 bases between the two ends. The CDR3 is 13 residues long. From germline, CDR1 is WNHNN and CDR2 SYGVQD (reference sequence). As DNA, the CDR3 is TGCGCCAGCAGTGAGTCCCGGGGTGGGACCCAGTACTTC. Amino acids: CASSESRGGTQYF.

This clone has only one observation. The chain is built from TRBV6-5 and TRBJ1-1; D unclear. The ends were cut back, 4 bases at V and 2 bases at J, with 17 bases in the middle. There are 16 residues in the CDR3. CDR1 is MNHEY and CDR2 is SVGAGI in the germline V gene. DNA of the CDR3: TGTGCCAGCAGTTCCGGAGGTTGGGTAACCAACACTGAAGCTTTCTTT. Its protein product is CASSSGGWVTNTEAFF.

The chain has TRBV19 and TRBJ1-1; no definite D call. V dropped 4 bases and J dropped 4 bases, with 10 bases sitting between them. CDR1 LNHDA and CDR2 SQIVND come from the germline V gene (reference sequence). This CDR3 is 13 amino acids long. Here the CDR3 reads CASSTGRATEAFF. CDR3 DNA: TGTGCCAGTAGTACGGGGAGGGCCACTGAAGCTTTCTTT.

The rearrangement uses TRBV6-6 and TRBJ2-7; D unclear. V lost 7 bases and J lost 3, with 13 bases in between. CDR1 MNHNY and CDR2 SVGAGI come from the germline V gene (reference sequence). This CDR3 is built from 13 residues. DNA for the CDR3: TGTGCCAGCACCCTCGGCAAAGACTACGAGCAGTACTTC. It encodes CASTLGKDYEQYF.